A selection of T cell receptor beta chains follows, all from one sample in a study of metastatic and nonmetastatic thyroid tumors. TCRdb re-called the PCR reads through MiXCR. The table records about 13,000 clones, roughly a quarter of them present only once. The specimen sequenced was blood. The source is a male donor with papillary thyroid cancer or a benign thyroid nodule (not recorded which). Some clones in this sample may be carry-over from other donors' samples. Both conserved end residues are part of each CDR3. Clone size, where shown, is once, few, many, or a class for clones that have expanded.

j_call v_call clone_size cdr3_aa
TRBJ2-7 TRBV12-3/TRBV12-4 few CASSPGRGTSYEQYF
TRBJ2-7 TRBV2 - CASSEWAGTYEQYF
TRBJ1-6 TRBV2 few CASKRTGRNNSPLHF
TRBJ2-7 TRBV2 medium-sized CASSGDHRYEQYF
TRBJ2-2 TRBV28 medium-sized CASSLHGTSGGDFGELFF
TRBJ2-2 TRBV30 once CDWARLANTGELFF
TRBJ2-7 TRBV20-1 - CSARGIGTGESYEQYF
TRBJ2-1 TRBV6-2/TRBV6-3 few CASIRTSASSYNEQFF
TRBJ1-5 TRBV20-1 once CSAYRGLSDQPRHF
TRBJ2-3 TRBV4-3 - CASSQDLARTDTQYF
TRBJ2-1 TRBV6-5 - CASSYSIWGDEQFF
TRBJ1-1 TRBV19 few CASSIEQGRRSHEAFF
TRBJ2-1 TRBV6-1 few CASRRSGSKYNEQFF
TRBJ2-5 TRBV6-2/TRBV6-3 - CASSYRSGRFQETQYF
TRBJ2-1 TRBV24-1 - CATSDQQGGNEQFF
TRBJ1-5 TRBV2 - CASSEQQNQPQHF
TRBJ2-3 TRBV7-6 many CASSFSTDTQYF
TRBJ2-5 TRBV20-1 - CSARDWWGAGGQGQETQYF
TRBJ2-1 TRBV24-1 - CATSDFNAGGSEEQFF
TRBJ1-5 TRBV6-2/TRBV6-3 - CASSYGVRSPQHF
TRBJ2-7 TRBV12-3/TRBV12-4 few CASRTGAIYEQYF
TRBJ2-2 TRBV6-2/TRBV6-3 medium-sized CASKPLGVDTGELFF
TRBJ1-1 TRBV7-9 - CASSLEGLGTEAFF